The TCR beta chain under discussion was sequenced for a study of T cells in Graves' hyperthyroidism and ophthalmopathy. Amplified regions were TCR beta CDR3 sequences from RNA transcripts. Researchers ran a first-round RT-PCR on the TCR CDR3 using the HTBI primer set. TCRdb re-analysed the multiplex PCR reads in MiXCR, keeping a single row per CDR3 protein. The sample consists of approximately 560,000 distinct CDR3 sequences, around 45% of them appearing once. Trimming took 5 bases from V and 8 from J, leaving 13 bases between them. Germline V lookup: CDR1 SGHVS, CDR2 FQNEAQ. This CDR3 region has 13 residues.

Sequenced input: peripheral blood or thyroid tissue (not recorded which). This clonotype was obtained from a young woman with Graves' hyperthyroidism. This chain joins TRBV7-8 and TRBJ1-5; D not resolved. CDR3 region: CASSLHGREPQHF. The CDR3 bases are TGTGCCAGCAGCCTACACGGGCGGGAGCCCCAGCATTTT.